One T cell receptor beta chain is described in this entry. What it binds is not known. Only four of the eight donors provided an approximately 0.45-1 mL blood sample. All available leukocytes, rather than a set cell count, yielded the blood DNA. Profiled with immunoSEQ multiplex PCR; TCRdb holds only in-frame clones, not every one. The data contain some 50,000 clones, approximately 95% of them singletons. The record originates from a study of human thymus T cells. General study findings and limits: V and J gene usage appeared biased in thymic and blood repertoires.

V lost 5 bases to trimming and J lost 2 bases; unmatched junction nucleotides: 11. Germline V gene sequence: CDR1 LNHNV, CDR2 YYDKDF (reference sequence). There are 16 residues in the CDR3. This sequence joins TRBV15 and TRBJ2-7; 8 bases are shared with TRBD2. Sequenced input: blood. The sequence was collected from a girl under three years old with a congenital heart defect but otherwise immunologically healthy. This CDR3 is CATSGPLGGRTYEQYF. The CDR3 bases are TGTGCCACCAGCGGCCCGTTGGGCGGGAGGACCTACGAGCAGTACTTC.